Included here is one T cell receptor (beta chain) sequence, with context. Which antigen it targets is not known. No quality values exist for individual bases; no much larger clone is one base distant. This entry belongs to a study of blood T cell repertoires in COVID-19 (dated by TCRdb to between 2020 and 2021). About the full investigation: Samples from collaborators originated in the United States, Italy and Spain and spanned both the acute and convalescent phases of COVID-19. The material from the prospective study consisted of cDNA or gDNA derived from T cells, B-cell-depleted T cells, or PBMCs. The dataset comprised deeply sampled blood TCRbeta repertoires from subjects exposed to, actively infected with, or recovered from COVID-19. The repertoires were released in a freely available public database intended as a resource for research on the immune response to SARS-CoV-2. Samples were obtained from the ongoing ImmuneRACE study (first 160 participants) and from some 1,300 subjects provided by 6 global collaborators. A de-identified subject ID, COVID-19 status, age in years and sex were almost always included in the sample metadata. Where available, HLA class I and class II types were obtained from metadata supplied by the sample provider rather than from assay-based typing. What the study reported, not specific to this receptor: Clinical and demographic metadata were provided uncurated, with the amount varying by source and participant.

A second Seattle source provided samples from volunteer blood donors who had recovered from COVID-19. Collaborating institutions collected whole blood in K2EDTA tubes following their own protocols. For TCRbeta analysis, collaborators shipped samples as frozen whole blood, isolated PBMCs, or DNA extracted from either of those sample types. Per the germline V gene (reference sequence), LNHDA is the CDR1 and SQIVND is the CDR2. The CDR3 goes from the cysteine to the phenylalanine over 14 residues. Just the 42-base CDR3 DNA is kept, in frame starting at base 1. From V the trimming removes 5 bases and from J it removes 7 bases, while the gene matches leave 11 bases of the junction unaccounted for. TCRbeta CDR3 regions were amplified from genomic DNA using the immunoSEQ Assay, a bias-controlled multiplex PCR. As for the authors' bioinformatics: The number of nucleated cells in each sample was estimated by amplification of reference gene primers within the assay. To quantify the absolute abundance of each unique TCRbeta CDR3 rearrangement, sequence reads were collapsed and filtered. For each sample, productive Simpson clonality was calculated by taking the square root of Simpson's diversity index across productive rearrangements. Not all clones reach the TCRdb copy of this immuneACCESS table, which keeps in-frame sequences only. Checked studies attribute under half of the gap to unresolved V genes and leave the rest unexplained. D and trimming were read from the DNA, whereas the V and J calls and clone size are those reported in that table. The sample has approximately 150,000 clones on record, roughly four fifths of them singletons. The top ten constitute 10% to 15% of the sample.

Recombination connected TRBV19 to TRBJ2-7; the central 7 bases match TRBD2. Sequenced: peripheral blood. This TCR was sampled from a man aged 65-85 years who had recovered from COVID-19. The bases are TGTGCCAGTAGTTCTTCAGGGACTACATCGGAGCAGTACTTC. This translates into CASSSSGTTSEQYF.